These 9 T cell receptor beta chains originate from one sample sequenced in a study of cytotoxic CD8 clonotypes in ibrutinib-treated CLL. Here immunoSEQ multiplex PCR was the method, and the copy in TCRdb shows in-frame clones only, minus some. Altogether roughly 150,000 clones are present, more than 80% being singletons, with the ten largest covering about 4.3%. Specimen: PBMCs, collected after 24 months of ibrutinib treatment. These receptors were taken from a human donor with chronic lymphocytic leukemia.

A single count supports this clone. The rearrangement links TRBV23-1 to TRBJ2-3; D may match TRBD1 or TRBD2 (6 bases each). TRBV23-1 counts as an open reading frame of uncertain function. The V and J ends lost 6 bases and 6 bases respectively, with 16 bases between them. This CDR3 has 14 residues. CDR3 DNA: TGCGCCAGCAGATTACCGGGGGCACGGGATACGCAGTATTTT. Protein: CASRLPGARDTQYF.

CDR3 loop: CASSLSGTNYGYTF. The CDR3 DNA follows: TGTGCCAGCTCACTATCCGGGACGAACTATGGCTACACCTTC. The rearrangement uses TRBV18 and TRBJ1-2; a weak D match, TRBD1 (5 bases). The ends were cut back, 4 bases at V and 2 bases at J, with 11 bases in the middle. This CDR3 comprises 14 residues. Germline lookup yields CDR1 KGHSH and CDR2 LQKENI.

The DNA of the CDR3 is TGTGCCAGCAGTTTAAACGGGGCTAGCGGCACAGATACGCAGTATTTT. It specifies CASSLNGASGTDTQYF. The V call is TRBV28, the J call TRBJ2-3; TRBD2 might be the D (6 bases). The germline gives CDR1 MDHEN, CDR2 SYDVKM. The germline V and J ends were trimmed by 2 bases and 1 base, with 13 bases remaining between them. This CDR3 spans 16 amino acids.

The rearrangement uses TRBV2 and TRBJ1-2; D remains unclear. Germline-derived CDR1 and CDR2 are SNHLY and FYNNEI. The CDR3 extends over 13 amino acids. V lost 6 bases and J 7 bases, leaving 15 bases between the germline ends. The CDR3 sequence: CASRGDFGPGYTF. The CDR3 nucleotides read TGTGCCAGCAGGGGTGACTTTGGGCCTGGCTACACCTTC.

The gene calls are TRBV4-1 and TRBJ2-3; perhaps D is TRBD1 or TRBD2 (6 bases each). Trimming took 0 bases from V and 1 from J, leaving 17 bases between them. The CDR3 totals 18 residues. Germline loops: CDR1 MGHRA, CDR2 YSYEKL. CDR3 in amino acids: CASSQDPPGAAGTDTQYF. Here the CDR3 DNA reads TGCGCCAGCAGCCAAGATCCTCCGGGGGCAGCGGGCACAGATACGCAGTATTTT.

V and J are TRBV23-1 and TRBJ1-5; a weak D match, TRBD1 (5 bases). TRBV23-1 is treated as an ORF (open reading frame) with a function not yet certain. V was clipped by 3 bases and J by 11 bases, with 5 bases between them. The CDR3 has 10 residues. In nucleotides, the CDR3 is TGCGCCAGCAGTCAGGGGGCCCAGCATTTT. Its protein product is CASSQGAQHF.

This clone was observed a handful of times. The chain employs TRBV27 and TRBJ2-7; TRBD1 is a possible D gene (6 bases). This CDR3 has 16 residues. The germline V gene encodes CDR1 MNHEY and CDR2 SMNVEV (reference sequence). Trimming removed 0 bases from V and 0 bases from J, with 12 bases in between. In DNA, the CDR3 is TGTGCCAGCAGTTTATCGTACAGGGTTTACTCCTACGAGCAGTACTTC. It yields the protein CASSLSYRVYSYEQYF.

The chain employs TRBV19 and TRBJ1-6, with D hard to call. This CDR3 region has 16 residues. Germline V lookup: CDR1 LNHDA, CDR2 SQIVND (reference sequence). The ends were cut back, 7 bases at V and 2 bases at J, with 15 bases in the middle. In DNA form, the CDR3 reads TGTGCCAGTATCGAGTCGGGCAAGACCTATAATTCACCCCTCCACTTT. Protein sequence: CASIESGKTYNSPLHF.

This clone was seen many times. The chain is built from TRBV5-1 and TRBJ2-5; 7 bases are a match to TRBD2. The CDR3 is 15 amino acids. The V segment lost 0 bases and the J segment 1 base; nucleotides outside the gene matches: 3. Germline CDR1 SGHRS, CDR2 YFSETQ. The CDR3 DNA reads as TGCGCCAGCAGCTTGGTGGGCGGGGGCCAAGAGACCCAGTACTTC. Its protein is CASSLVGGGQETQYF.